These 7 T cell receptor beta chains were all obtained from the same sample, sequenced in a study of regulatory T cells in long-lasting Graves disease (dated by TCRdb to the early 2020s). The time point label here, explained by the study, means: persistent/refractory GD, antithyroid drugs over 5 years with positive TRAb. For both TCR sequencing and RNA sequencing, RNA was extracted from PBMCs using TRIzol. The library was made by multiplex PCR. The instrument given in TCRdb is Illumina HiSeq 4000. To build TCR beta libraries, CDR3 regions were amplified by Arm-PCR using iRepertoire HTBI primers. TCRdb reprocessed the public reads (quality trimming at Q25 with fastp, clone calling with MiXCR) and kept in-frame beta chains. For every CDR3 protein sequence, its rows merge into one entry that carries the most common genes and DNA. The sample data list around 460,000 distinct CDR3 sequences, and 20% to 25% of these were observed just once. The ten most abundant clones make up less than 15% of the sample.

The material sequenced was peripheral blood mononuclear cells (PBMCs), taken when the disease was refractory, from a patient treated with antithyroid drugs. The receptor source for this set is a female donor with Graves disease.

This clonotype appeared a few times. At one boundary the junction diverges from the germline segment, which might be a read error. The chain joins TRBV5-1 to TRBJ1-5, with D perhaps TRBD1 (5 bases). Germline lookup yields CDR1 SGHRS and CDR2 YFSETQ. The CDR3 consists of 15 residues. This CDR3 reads CASRLGGVSNQPQHF. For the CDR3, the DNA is TGCGCCAGCAGATTGGGGGGGGTAAGCAATCAGCCCCAGCATTTT.

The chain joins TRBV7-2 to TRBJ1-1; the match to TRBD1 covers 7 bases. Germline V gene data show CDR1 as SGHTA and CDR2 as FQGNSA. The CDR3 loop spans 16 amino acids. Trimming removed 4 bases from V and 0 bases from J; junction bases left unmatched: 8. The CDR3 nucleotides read TGTGCCAGCAGCTCCCAGGGGGTGGGTATGAACACTGAAGCTTTCTTT. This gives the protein CASSSQGVGMNTEAFF.

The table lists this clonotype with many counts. In nucleotides, the CDR3 is TGTGCCAGCAGTCCCCCTGACTCGGACAGGGGATCCTATAATTCACCCCTCCACTTT. Amino acids: CASSPPDSDRGSYNSPLHF. The chain employs TRBV28 and TRBJ1-6; 9 positions match TRBD1. V lost 5 bases to trimming and J lost 1 base; unmatched junction nucleotides: 12. CDR1 MDHEN and CDR2 SYDVKM come from the germline V gene. The CDR3 length is 19 residues.

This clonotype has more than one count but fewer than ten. The CDR3 here is CASSTTSGGLSGANVLTF. CDR3 in DNA: TGTGCCAGTAGCACGACTAGCGGGGGCTTATCTGGGGCCAACGTCCTGACTTTC. The V and J genes are TRBV19 and TRBJ2-6; TRBD2 agrees at 12 bases. Germline CDR1 is LNHDA and CDR2 is SQIVND (reference sequence). Losses at the gene ends were 6 bases for V and 1 base for J; bases not matched to a gene: 7. CDR3 length: 18 residues.

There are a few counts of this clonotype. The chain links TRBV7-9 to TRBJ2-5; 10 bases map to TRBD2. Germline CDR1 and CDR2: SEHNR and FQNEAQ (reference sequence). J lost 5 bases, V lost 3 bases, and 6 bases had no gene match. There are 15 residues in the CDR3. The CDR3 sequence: CASSFGTSEGETQYF. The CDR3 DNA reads TGTGCCAGCAGCTTTGGGACTAGCGAAGGGGAGACCCAGTACTTC.

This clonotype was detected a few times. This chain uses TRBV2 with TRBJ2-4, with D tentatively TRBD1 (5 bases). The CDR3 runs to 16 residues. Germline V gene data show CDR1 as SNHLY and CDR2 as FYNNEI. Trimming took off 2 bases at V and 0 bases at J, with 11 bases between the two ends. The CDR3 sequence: CASSEFRVLAKNIQYF. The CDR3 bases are TGTGCCAGCAGTGAATTCAGGGTACTAGCCAAAAACATTCAGTACTTC.

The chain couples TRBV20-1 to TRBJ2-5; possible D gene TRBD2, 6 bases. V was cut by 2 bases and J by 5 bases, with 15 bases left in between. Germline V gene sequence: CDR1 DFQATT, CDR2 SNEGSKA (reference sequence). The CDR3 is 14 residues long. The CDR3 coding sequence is TGCAGTGCTAGATACGGGACTGGCGTGGAGACCCAGTACTTC. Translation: CSARYGTGVETQYF.